This TCR beta chain was obtained from a study of PD-L1 blockade in urothelial cancer. Time point reported: pretreatment peripheral blood. Data came from immunoSEQ multiplex PCR; TCRdb stores just in-frame clones and leaves some out. The sample holds some 66,000 clones, approximately 86% seen once. The CDR3 is 13 amino acids. V was trimmed by 5 bases and J by 2 bases, leaving 10 bases between them. CDR1 and CDR2 (germline): GTSNPN, SVGIG (reference sequence). This material consisted of PBMCs, taken around atezolizumab (anti-PD-L1) treatment. The TCR comes from a man aged 60 to 75 with urothelial cancer. The chain joins TRBV30 to TRBJ1-3, with a tentative D call TRBD1 (6 bases). In DNA form, the CDR3 reads TGTGCCTGGCACAGGGAAACTGGAAACACCATATATTTT. Encoded protein: CAWHRETGNTIYF.